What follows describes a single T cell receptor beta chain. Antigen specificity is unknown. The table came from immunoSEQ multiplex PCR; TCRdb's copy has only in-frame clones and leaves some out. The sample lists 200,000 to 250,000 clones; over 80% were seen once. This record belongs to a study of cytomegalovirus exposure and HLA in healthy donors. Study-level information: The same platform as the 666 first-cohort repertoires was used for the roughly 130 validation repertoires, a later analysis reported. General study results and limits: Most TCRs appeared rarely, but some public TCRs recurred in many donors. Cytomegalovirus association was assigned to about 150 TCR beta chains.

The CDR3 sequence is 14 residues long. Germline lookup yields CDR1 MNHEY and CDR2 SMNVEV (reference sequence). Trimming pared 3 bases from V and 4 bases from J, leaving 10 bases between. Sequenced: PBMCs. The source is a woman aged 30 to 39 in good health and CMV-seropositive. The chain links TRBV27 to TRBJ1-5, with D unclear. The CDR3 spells CASSFLAGNQPQHF. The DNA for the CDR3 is TGTGCCAGCAGTTTTTTGGCGGGTAATCAGCCCCAGCATTTT.